The rows below give T cell receptor beta chains drawn from one sample of a study of OX40 agonist ivuxolimab in advanced cancers. Assay used: immunoSEQ multiplex PCR; TCRdb lists only in-frame clones, some missing. The table has about 95,000 clones, 89% seen once. The source was CD4+ or CD8+ T cells sorted from blood, collected in a trial of the OX40 agonist ivuxolimab. These TCRs come from an adult with an advanced solid tumor such as melanoma, head and neck, liver or kidney cancer. The CDR3 runs from the conserved cysteine through the conserved F or W. A D gene is named only where the DNA matches it firmly. Clone size is shown for a subset of rows, as once, few, many or a class of expanded clone.

v_call,d_call,j_call,clone_size,cdr3_nt,cdr3_aa
TRBV28,TRBD2,TRBJ2-7,-,TGTGCCAGCAGACCTAGCGGGAGCCACTACGAGCAGTACTTC,CASRPSGSHYEQYF
TRBV9,-,TRBJ2-3,-,TGTGCCAGCAGCACACGAGGGGGGAAAGGGACAGATACGCAGTATTTT,CASSTRGGKGTDTQYF
TRBV28,TRBD2,TRBJ2-7,-,TGTGCCACCAGCCGAGCGGGGGACTCCTACGAGCAGTACTTC,CATSRAGDSYEQYF
TRBV19,TRBD2,TRBJ2-5,-,TGTGCCAGTAGACTAGCGGGAGAGAAAGAGACCCAGTACTTC,CASRLAGEKETQYF
TRBV10-3,TRBD1,TRBJ2-7,-,TGTGCCATCAGAGACAGGGGGCTGGGGGAGCAGTACTTC,CAIRDRGLGEQYF
TRBV28,-,TRBJ1-4,-,TGTGCCAGCTGCCCCCCGGGGGAGAGTGAAAAACTGTTTTTT,CASCPPGESEKLFF
TRBV5-1,-,TRBJ1-2,-,TGCGCCAGCAGCTTGGATGACACCTCCTATGGCTACACCTTC,CASSLDDTSYGYTF
TRBV19,TRBD1,TRBJ1-5,-,TGTGCCAGCCTGAGGGGACAGTCTTTTTATAGCAATCAGCCCCAGCATTTT,CASLRGQSFYSNQPQHF
TRBV6-6,-,TRBJ2-7,-,TGTGCCAGCACCCCTTTTAATCAGTACGAGCAGTACTTC,CASTPFNQYEQYF
TRBV18,-,TRBJ1-1,-,TGTGCCAGCTCACGGGACCTCAGGGGAGCTTTCTTT,CASSRDLRGAFF
TRBV7-9,TRBD1,TRBJ2-1,-,TGTGCCAGCAGCGCTGACAGGGGGAGCTACAATGAGCAGTTCTTC,CASSADRGSYNEQFF
TRBV30,-,TRBJ1-1,-,TGTGCCTGGAGTGTCGGCCCCGGCACCACTGAAGCTTTCTTT,CAWSVGPGTTEAFF
TRBV4-3,-,TRBJ1-4,-,TGCGCCAGCAGCCCCTCCAGCAGACTGGGAGAAAAACTGTTTTTT,CASSPSSRLGEKLFF
TRBV4-2,TRBD1,TRBJ1-5,-,TGTGCCAGCAGCCTAGACAGGGTACGAGGTCAGCCCCAGCATTTT,CASSLDRVRGQPQHF
TRBV7-3,-,TRBJ2-2,-,TGTGCCAGCAGCTCTTACAGGAACCCGGGGGAGCTGTTTTTT,CASSSYRNPGELFF
TRBV19,-,TRBJ1-1,once,TGTGCCAGTAGTGAAGGGGCAGAATCCTTCGCTGAAGCTTTCTTT,CASSEGAESFAEAFF
TRBV5-1,TRBD1,TRBJ2-7,-,TGCGCCAGCAGCTCCTCGGACAGGGACGAGCAGTACTTC,CASSSSDRDEQYF
TRBV5-1,TRBD1,TRBJ2-7,-,TGCGCCAGCAGCTTGAGGCAGGGGGATCCCTACGAGCAGTACTTC,CASSLRQGDPYEQYF
TRBV7-2,TRBD2,TRBJ2-1,-,TGTGCCAGCAGCTTCGGACTAGCGGGAGGTCTCAATGAGCAGTTCTTC,CASSFGLAGGLNEQFF
TRBV11-2,TRBD1,TRBJ1-4,-,TGTGCCAGCAGCTTCTCCAAGAGACAGGGGGACCGTGAAAAACTGTTTTTT,CASSFSKRQGDREKLFF
TRBV30,-,TRBJ1-6,-,TGTGCCTGGAGTCGGGGGGCGGAAAGTTCACCCCTCCACTTT,CAWSRGAESSPLHF
TRBV30,TRBD1,TRBJ1-2,once,TGTGCCTGGAGCAGGGGGCCTAACTATGGCTACACCTTC,CAWSRGPNYGYTF
TRBV30,-,TRBJ2-5,-,TGTGCCTGGAGTGTGTCGGACGGCGAGAAGCAAGAGACCCAGTACTTC,CAWSVSDGEKQETQYF
TRBV4-3,-,TRBJ2-3,-,TGCGCCAGCAGCCACCAAACGGGAGTTCGAACAGATACGCAGTATTTT,CASSHQTGVRTDTQYF
TRBV7-9,TRBD1,TRBJ2-1,-,TGTGCCAGCAGCTTTGGACAGGGTATCGTCAATGAGCAGTTCTTC,CASSFGQGIVNEQFF
TRBV6-6,TRBD1,TRBJ1-3,-,TGTGCCAGCATCTTGACAGGGTATGGAAACACCATATATTTT,CASILTGYGNTIYF
TRBV5-1,-,TRBJ1-4,-,TGCGCCAGCAGCTTAGGGCAGGGACGACGGGAAAAACTGTTTTTT,CASSLGQGRREKLFF
TRBV9,-,TRBJ2-1,-,TGTGCCAGCAGCGTAGGGGGCGGGATCTACAATGAGCAGTTCTTC,CASSVGGGIYNEQFF
TRBV2,TRBD2,TRBJ2-7,-,TGTGCCAGCAGTGTTAGCGGGGCGAGAACCTACGAGCAGTACTTC,CASSVSGARTYEQYF
TRBV25-1,-,TRBJ2-1,-,TGTGCCAGCAGTGATCACACTAGCACCTCCTACAATGAGCAGTTCTTC,CASSDHTSTSYNEQFF
TRBV7-3,TRBD1,TRBJ2-6,-,TGTGCCAGCAGCCTTGGGACAGGTTACTCTGGGGCCAACGTCCTGACTTTC,CASSLGTGYSGANVLTF
TRBV6-1,-,TRBJ2-5,-,TGTGCCAGCAGGGAGGGTTTGGAGACCCAGTACTTC,CASREGLETQYF
TRBV28,TRBD2,TRBJ2-7,-,TGTGCCAGCAGTTCACTTAGCGGGAGGGCCTTCTACGAGCAGTACTTC,CASSSLSGRAFYEQYF
TRBV7-3,-,TRBJ1-1,-,TGTGCCAGCAGCATCGGACACCCAAATGAAGCTTTCTTT,CASSIGHPNEAFF
TRBV2,-,TRBJ1-1,-,TGTGCCAGCAGTGCCCCGGACAGAGGGGGGACGAAGACTGAAGCTTTCTTT,CASSAPDRGGTKTEAFF
TRBV28,-,TRBJ1-4,-,TGTGCCAGCAGTCTATTGGACAGCTTTAATGAAAAACTGTTTTTT,CASSLLDSFNEKLFF
TRBV6-5,-,TRBJ2-7,-,TGTGCCAGCAACCCGAGGGCCGGCTCTGGCGAGCAGTACTTC,CASNPRAGSGEQYF
TRBV9,-,TRBJ1-2,-,TGTGCCAGCAGCGGACACTCGGAAAAAGGCTACACCTTC,CASSGHSEKGYTF
TRBV9,-,TRBJ1-4,-,TGTGCCAGCAGCGCCCGTGGGGGATTTAAACTGTTTTTT,CASSARGGFKLFF
TRBV14,-,TRBJ2-7,-,TGTGCCAGCAGCTCAAGACGCCGCCAGCTTCGAGAAGAGCAGTACTTC,CASSSRRRQLREEQYF
TRBV10-3,-,TRBJ2-5,-,TGTGCCATCAGTAACGGGGCCAGAGGGGAGACCCAGTACTTC,CAISNGARGETQYF
TRBV7-3,-,TRBJ2-7,-,TGTGCCAGCAGCTTAAGCCCACAGGACCTACAGTACTTC,CASSLSPQDLQYF
TRBV19,TRBD1,TRBJ1-4,-,TGTGCCAGTACCCTTAGGCGGGACAGGGAAGGTGAAAAACTGTTTTTT,CASTLRRDREGEKLFF
TRBV7-2,TRBD1,TRBJ2-3,-,TGTGCCAGCAGCTTAACTGGGACAGGGGGCACAGATACGCAGTATTTT,CASSLTGTGGTDTQYF
TRBV30,-,TRBJ2-3,-,TGTGCCTGGAGTTTAGGAAGGACAGAGGTCGCAGATACGCAGTATTTT,CAWSLGRTEVADTQYF
TRBV4-2,TRBD1,TRBJ1-4,-,TGTGCCAGCACGATGGAACCGGGACAGGGCCCAGAAAAACTGTTTTTT,CASTMEPGQGPEKLFF
TRBV7-6,TRBD1,TRBJ1-5,-,TGTGCCAGCAGCTTAGAGGGACAGGGAACAGAGCCCCAGCATTTT,CASSLEGQGTEPQHF
TRBV7-3,-,TRBJ2-1,once,TGTGCCAGCACCTCCGGTAGGGATGAGCAGTTCTTC,CASTSGRDEQFF
TRBV9,-,TRBJ1-1,-,TGTGCCAGCAGCCCCCCACATCTTGGCGGGGTGAACACTGAAGCTTTCTTT,CASSPPHLGGVNTEAFF
TRBV6-1,TRBD1,TRBJ1-2,-,TGTGCCAGCACCCCACAGGGGGCGTTAGGCTACACCTTC,CASTPQGALGYTF
TRBV7-3,TRBD1,TRBJ1-2,-,TGTGCCAGCAGCCTAAGAGGGGGCGCGGACTATGGCTACACCTTC,CASSLRGGADYGYTF
TRBV28,TRBD1,TRBJ1-2,-,TGTGCCAGCAGCACAGGGGGCTATGGCTACACCTTC,CASSTGGYGYTF
TRBV11-2,TRBD1,TRBJ2-2,-,TGTGCCAGCAGCCAGGACAGGGGCACCGGGGAGCTGTTTTTT,CASSQDRGTGELFF